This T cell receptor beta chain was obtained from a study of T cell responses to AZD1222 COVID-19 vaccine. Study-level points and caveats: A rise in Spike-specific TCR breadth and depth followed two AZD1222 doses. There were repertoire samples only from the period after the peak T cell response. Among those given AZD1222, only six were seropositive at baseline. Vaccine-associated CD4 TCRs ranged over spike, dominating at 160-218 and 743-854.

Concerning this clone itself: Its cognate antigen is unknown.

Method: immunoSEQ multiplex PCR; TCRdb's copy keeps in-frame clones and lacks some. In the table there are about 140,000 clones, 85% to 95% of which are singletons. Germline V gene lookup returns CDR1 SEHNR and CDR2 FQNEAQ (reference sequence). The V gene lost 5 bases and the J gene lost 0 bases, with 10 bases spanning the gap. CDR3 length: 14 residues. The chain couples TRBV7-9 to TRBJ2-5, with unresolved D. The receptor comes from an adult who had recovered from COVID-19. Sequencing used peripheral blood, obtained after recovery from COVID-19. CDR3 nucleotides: TGTGCCAGCAGCCAAACTTCGAACCAAGAGACCCAGTACTTC. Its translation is CASSQTSNQETQYF. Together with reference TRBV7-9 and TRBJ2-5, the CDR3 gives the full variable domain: DTGVSQNPRHKITKRGQNVTFRCDPISEHNRLYWYRQTLGQGPEFLTYFQNEAQLEKSRLLSDRFSAERPKGSFSTLEIQRTEQGDSAMYLCASSQTSNQETQYFGPGTRLLVL.